The source of this TCR beta chain is a study of T cell repertoires in cytomegalovirus infection. With respect to this clonotype: What it recognizes is unknown.

TCRdb reanalysed the reads using MiXCR and keeps one entry per CDR3 protein. The table has 800,000 to 950,000 distinct CDR3 sequences, about 33% seen once. The sequenced sample was cultured CD8+ T cells from PBMCs, obtained from culture after CMV antigen stimulation. The origin of this receptor is a human donor in good health (CMV status not recorded). Some clones in this sample may be carry-over from other donors' samples.

The CDR3 sequence is CASSQTLAGEYNEQFF. In DNA, the CDR3 is TGTGCCAGCAGCCAAACGCTAGCGGGGGAGTACAATGAGCAGTTCTTC. The gene calls are TRBV3-1 and TRBJ2-1, with TRBD2 matching over 10 bases. Germline CDR1 reads LGHDT; CDR2 reads YNNKEL (reference sequence). This CDR3 has 16 residues. The ends lost 2 bases at V and 4 bases at J; junction bases unmatched: 5.